This T cell receptor (beta chain) was sequenced in a study of Graves' ophthalmopathy and Graves' hyperthyroidism. Study outcomes and limitations: Distinction of ophthalmopathy from stable hyperthyroidism by a 13-signature model reached 87.88% sensitivity and 70% to 83% specificity. Sensitivity of under 71% and specificity of 72% to 80% were achieved by the model that predicted ophthalmopathy progression.

Remarks on this clonotype: What it binds is unknown.

The authors amplified TCR beta CDR3 regions, and they did so from RNA transcripts for repertoire sequencing. RT-PCR was first run with HTBI primers, then multiplex PCR in a second round. TCRdb re-analysed the multiplex PCR reads in MiXCR, keeping a single row per CDR3 protein. The sample carries about 740,000 distinct CDR3 sequences, about 44% recorded once. V dropped 1 base and J dropped 8 bases, with 17 bases sitting between them. Looked up from germline, CDR1 is LNHDA and CDR2 is SQIVND (reference sequence). The CDR3 runs to 15 residues. Ophthalmopathy was moderately-to-severely active, CAS at least 3, NOSPECS at least 4, lasting under 3 months. The source of the PBMCs was roughly 10 ml of fresh peripheral blood.

This receptor was taken from an adult man with Graves' ophthalmopathy. The specimen was peripheral blood. This chain connects TRBV19 to TRBJ1-2; weak D call: TRBD1 (5 bases). The CDR3 loop is CASSIGQTKRWGYTF. CDR3 DNA sequence: TGTGCCAGTAGTATAGGACAGACGAAGAGGTGGGGCTACACCTTC.